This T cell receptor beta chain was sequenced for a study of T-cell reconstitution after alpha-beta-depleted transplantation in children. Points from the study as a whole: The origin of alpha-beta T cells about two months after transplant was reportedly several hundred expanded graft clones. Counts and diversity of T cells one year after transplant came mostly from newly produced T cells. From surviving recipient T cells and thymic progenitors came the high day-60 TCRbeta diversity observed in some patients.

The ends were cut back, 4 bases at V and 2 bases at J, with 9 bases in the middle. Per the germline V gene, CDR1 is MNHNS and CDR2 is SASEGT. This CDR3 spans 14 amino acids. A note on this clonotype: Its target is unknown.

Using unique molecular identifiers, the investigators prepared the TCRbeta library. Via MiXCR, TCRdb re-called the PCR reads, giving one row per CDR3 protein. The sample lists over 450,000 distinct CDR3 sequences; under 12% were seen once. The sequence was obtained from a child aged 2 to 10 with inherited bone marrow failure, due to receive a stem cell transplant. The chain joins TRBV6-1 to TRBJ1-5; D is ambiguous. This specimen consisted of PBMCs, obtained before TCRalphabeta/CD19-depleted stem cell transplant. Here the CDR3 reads CASSVWGGNQPQHF. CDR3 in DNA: TGTGCCAGCAGTGTTTGGGGTGGCAATCAGCCCCAGCATTTT.